This T cell receptor (beta chain) was identified during a study of blood T cells in healthy people across ages. Study-level points and caveats: Donors of long life had a larger count of naive CD4+ cells and greater diversity than aged donors.

For the second PCR, which ran for about 6 to 12 cycles, a sample-barcoded 5' primer and a J-beta primer mix were used. One entry per CDR3 protein, called by TCRdb with MiXCR from the 5' RACE reads. The table has 750,000 to 950,000 distinct CDR3 sequences, more than 25% seen once. The V end lost 6 bases, the J end lost 3 bases, and 8 bases lay between the germline ends. This CDR3 region has 11 residues. Germline CDR1 and CDR2: DFQATT and SNEGSKA (reference sequence). A note on this clonotype: Antigen specificity is unknown.

These same records also appear under a second study, on T cells of mothers and their children. As that study records: Related pairs of mothers and children showed slightly higher, non-significant overlap versus unrelated pairs.

J is TRBJ2-5 and V is TRBV20-1; D call uncertain. This TCR was recovered from a boy aged 10-17 years in good health. What was sequenced was blood. CDR3 nucleotides: TGCAGTGCGCTACACAAAGAGACCCAGTACTTC. Translation gives CSALHKETQYF.